Reported below is one T cell receptor beta chain. The sample belongs to a study of blood T cell repertoires in COVID-19. Study-level background: Spain, Italy and the United States supplied samples that represented acute and convalescent COVID-19. The analysed material was cDNA or gDNA that came from T cells, B-cell-depleted T cells, or PBMCs.

V shed 1 base and J 4 bases; nucleotides not matched to a gene: 0. CDR3 size: 13 residues. Looked up from germline, CDR1 is MDHEN and CDR2 is SYDVKM. Authors' data handling: Amplification of reference gene primers provided the estimated nucleated cell counts. Profiling relied on immunoSEQ multiplex PCR, and the TCRdb table lists in-frame clones only, not all of them. V, J and clone size derive from that table, while D and trimming were established from the DNA sequence. This table holds roughly 290,000 clones, 70% to 90% found once. Material for sequencing was peripheral blood. The chain couples TRBV28 to TRBJ1-1, with TRBD1 matching over 7 bases. The TCR was taken from a woman aged 25 to 45 who had recovered from COVID-19. The CDR3 loop reads CASSLSGGTEAFF. As DNA, the CDR3 is TGTGCCAGCAGTTTATCAGGGGGCACTGAAGCTTTCTTT.